The clone carrying this T cell receptor (beta chain) has more than one count but fewer than ten. These data originate in a study of T-cell reconstitution after alpha-beta-depleted transplantation in children. As it was prepared, the TCRbeta library received unique molecular identifiers. MiXCR, applied by TCRdb to the PCR reads, yields one record per CDR3 protein. The table lists some 200,000 distinct CDR3 sequences, 8% to 9.5% of them singletons. CDR1 MGHRA and CDR2 YSYEKL come from the germline V gene. The ends were cut back, 0 bases at V and 1 base at J, with 15 bases in the middle. The CDR3 has 17 residues.

This TCR was recovered from a human donor who donated a stem cell graft to a child with acute lymphoblastic leukemia. The chain carries TRBV4-1 and TRBJ2-5; D is unresolved. Sequencing used PBMCs from the stem cell graft donor, obtained from the stem cell graft. The CDR3 reads CASSQDQAAQSQETQYF. CDR3 coding DNA: TGCGCCAGCAGCCAAGATCAGGCGGCGCAATCCCAAGAGACCCAGTACTTC.